A single sample is the source of the 25 T cell receptor beta chains below, sequenced in a study of blood T cells in healthy people across ages. A second PCR, run for about 6 to 12 cycles, used a sample-barcoded 5' primer plus a J-beta primer mix. TCRdb passed the 5' RACE reads through MiXCR, listing each CDR3 protein once. The sample comprises some 1.4 million distinct CDR3 sequences, 35% to 45% of which are singletons, and roughly 8.2% rests with the top ten. The sample taken for sequencing was blood. These receptors all come from a woman in her late teens or twenties in good health.

The table lists this clonotype with a few counts. This chain connects TRBV11-1 to TRBJ2-1; weak D call: TRBD1 (6 bases). This CDR3 is built from 13 residues. Germline CDR1 and CDR2: SGHAT and FQDESV (reference sequence). Trimming stripped 2 bases from V and 8 bases from J, with 10 bases between. CDR3 region: CASSLIRGDEQFF. The CDR3 DNA reads TGTGCCAGCAGCTTAATCAGGGGCGATGAGCAGTTCTTC.

This sequence joins TRBV6-5 and TRBJ2-1, with unresolved D. The V gene's germline CDR1 is MNHEY and CDR2 SVGAGI. The ends were cut back, 0 bases at V and 6 bases at J, with 9 bases in the middle. The CDR3 spans 14 residues. The CDR3 DNA sequence: TGTGCCAGCAGTTACTCGAGACGTCGCAATGAGCAGTTCTTC. Translation gives CASSYSRRRNEQFF.

Only a few counts were recorded for this clonotype. This chain connects TRBV11-2 to TRBJ1-2; D is perhaps TRBD1 (5 bases). Germline V gives CDR1 SGHAT, CDR2 FQNNGV. CDR3 length: 12 residues. V lost 7 bases and J lost 8, with 14 bases in between. In nucleotides, the CDR3 is TGTGCCAGCACAGCAGGGCTAGGAGGCTACACCTTC. Translated: CASTAGLGGYTF.

This clonotype was observed a few times. The chain joins TRBV7-2 to TRBJ1-5, with a tentative D call TRBD1 (5 bases). Trimming took off 2 bases at V and 3 bases at J, with 11 bases between the two ends. The CDR3 length is 15 residues. CDR1 is SGHTA, CDR2 FQGNSA, per germline. CDR3 DNA: TGTGCCAGCAGCTTACAAACAGGCTCCAATCAGCCCCAGCATTTT. It is translated as CASSLQTGSNQPQHF.

In its sample, this clonotype was seen a few times. The V gene is TRBV14, the J gene TRBJ1-1, with unresolved D. CDR3 length: 16 amino acids. In germline, CDR1 is SGHDN, CDR2 FVKESK. The V and J ends lost 2 bases and 1 base respectively, with 14 bases between them. As DNA, the CDR3 is TGTGCCAGCAGCCAAAAGGTTCCCACGAGGAACACTGAAGCTTTCTTT. Translating gives CASSQKVPTRNTEAFF.

This chain links TRBV20-1 with TRBJ2-5, with D perhaps assigned TRBD1 or TRBD2 (7 bases each). The CDR3 is made up of 16 amino acids. CDR1 DFQATT and CDR2 SNEGSKA come from the germline V gene (reference sequence). V lost 0 bases and J 5 bases, leaving 19 bases between the germline ends. The CDR3 DNA follows: TGCAGTGCTAGAGAGGAGGGAGGGGGCAACCTCGAGACCCAGTACTTC. This sequence encodes CSAREEGGGNLETQYF.

The rearrangement uses TRBV5-1 and TRBJ2-5, with 9 bases identical to TRBD1. The ends lost 9 bases at V and 5 bases at J; junction bases unmatched: 23. The CDR3 has 18 residues. Germline-derived CDR1 and CDR2 are SGHRS and YFSETQ. The CDR3 loop is CANPQPPYTGGSRETQYF. The DNA for the CDR3 is TGCGCCAACCCCCAGCCCCCCTACACAGGGGGCTCTAGGGAGACCCAGTACTTC. Full variable domain (outside the CDR3, taken from reference TRBV5-1 and TRBJ2-5): KAGVTQTPRYLIKTRGQQVTLSCSPISGHRSVSWYQQTPGQGLQFLFEYFSETQRNKGNFPGRFSGRQFSNSRSEMNVSTLELGDSALYLCANPQPPYTGGSRETQYFGPGTRLLVL.

In its sample, this clonotype was seen many times. The V and J genes are TRBV24-1 and TRBJ2-3; TRBD1 agrees at 7 bases. Losses at the gene ends were 3 bases for V and 2 bases for J; bases not matched to a gene: 7. The length of the CDR3 is 16 residues. Germline V gene lookup returns CDR1 KGHDR and CDR2 SFDVKD. CDR3 sequence: CATSDPRGTDTDTQYF. The CDR3 region has the DNA TGTGCCACCAGTGATCCCAGGGGGACCGACACAGATACGCAGTATTTT.

This clonotype was found many times. The rearrangement joins TRBV6-4 to TRBJ2-2; D gene unclear. Trimming removed 3 bases at V and 5 bases at J, with 7 bases between. Germline V gene sequence: CDR1 MRHNA, CDR2 SNTAGT. CDR3 length: 13 amino acids. The DNA of the CDR3 is TGTGCCAGCAGTGAAGAAGTAACCGGGGAGCTGTTTTTT. Translation gives CASSEEVTGELFF.

This rearrangement joins TRBV6-2 or TRBV6-3 to TRBJ2-1; 8 nucleotides align to TRBD2. The end of the DNA is better explained by TRBJ2-7, so the J call may be wrong. In germline, CDR1 is MNHEY, CDR2 SVGEGT. The CDR3 sequence is 14 residues long. CDR3 bases: TGTGCCACTGGGAGCGGGGGCTCCTACAATGAGCAGTACTTC. It specifies CATGSGGSYNEQYF.

This clonotype was recorded many times. The chain is built from TRBV12-3 or TRBV12-4 and TRBJ2-7, with D tentatively TRBD2 (7 bases). Trimming removed 3 bases from V and 2 bases from J, with 8 bases in between. The CDR3 is made up of 13 amino acids. CDR3 sequence (DNA): TGTGCCAGCAGTTTGGGGGGGCCCTACGAGCAGTACTTC. Translating gives CASSLGGPYEQYF.

The chain joins TRBV10-3 to TRBJ2-5; 7 bases map to TRBD2. The J call is doubtful: the DNA matches TRBJ2-7 better. The CDR3 spans 15 residues. The germline gives CDR1 ENHRY, CDR2 SYGVKD. CDR3 in DNA: TGTGCCATCAGTTCGGCCGGGAGGCCCTCCTACGAGCAGTACTTC. Translating gives CAISSAGRPSYEQYF.

This clonotype was seen a single time. The gene calls are TRBV5-1 and TRBJ1-4; maybe TRBD1 (5 bases). The CDR3 consists of 18 residues. Trimming cost V 5 bases and J 0 bases, with 20 bases left between them. The germline V gene encodes CDR1 SGHRS and CDR2 YFSETQ. CDR3 nucleotide sequence: TGCGCCAGCAGTACCAGACCCGGGACCTCCGCAACTAATGAAAAACTGTTTTTT. Translating gives CASSTRPGTSATNEKLFF.

This clonotype was seen a few times. J is TRBJ2-3 and V is TRBV5-1; 11 bases align to TRBD1. From germline, CDR1 is SGHRS and CDR2 YFSETQ. Trimming at V came to 2 bases and at J to 3 bases, leaving 8 bases not matched to a gene. The CDR3 spans 17 residues. The CDR3 coding sequence is TGCGCCAGCAGCTTTCCGGGACAGGGGGTATGGACAGATACGCAGTATTTT. Translated: CASSFPGQGVWTDTQYF. Based on the CDR3 plus reference TRBV5-1 and TRBJ2-3, the full variable domain is KAGVTQTPRYLIKTRGQQVTLSCSPISGHRSVSWYQQTPGQGLQFLFEYFSETQRNKGNFPGRFSGRQFSNSRSEMNVSTLELGDSALYLCASSFPGQGVWTDTQYFGPGTRLTVL.

The chain carries TRBV12-3 or TRBV12-4 and TRBJ1-1; D is unclear. This CDR3 comprises 12 residues. Trimming pared 4 bases from V and 11 bases from J, leaving 14 bases between. The CDR3 DNA reads as TGTGCCAGCAGTTCTAGAGGTCCTGGGGCTTTCTTT. Protein product: CASSSRGPGAFF.

The chain employs TRBV10-2 and TRBJ2-1; either TRBD1 or TRBD2 may fit D (5 bases each). V dropped 10 bases and J dropped 7 bases, with 14 bases sitting between them. Germline V gene sequence: CDR1 WSHSY, CDR2 SAAADI. The CDR3 runs 12 residues. DNA for the CDR3: TGCGCCACCGCGCCTGGGGGTAATGAGCAGTTCTTC. It encodes CATAPGGNEQFF.

This chain connects TRBV29-1 to TRBJ2-7, with 7 bases identical to TRBD2. The CDR3 runs 14 residues. The J segment lost 0 bases and the V segment lost 4 bases, leaving 6 bases of the junction unmatched. From germline, CDR1 is SQVTM and CDR2 ANQGSEA. CDR3 sequence: CSVGEGFRSYEQYF. CDR3 bases: TGCAGCGTTGGGGAGGGGTTCCGCTCCTACGAGCAGTACTTC.

This clonotype was counted a few times. The chain has TRBV3-1 and TRBJ2-3, with TRBD2 matching 9 bases. The CDR3 extends over 18 amino acids. J gave up 1 base and V 2 bases, and 10 bases lay outside the gene matches. The germline V gene encodes CDR1 LGHDT and CDR2 YNNKEL (reference sequence). The CDR3 spells CASSQNSLAGRGTDTQYF. For the CDR3, the DNA is TGTGCCAGCAGCCAAAACTCCCTAGCGGGGAGAGGCACAGATACGCAGTATTTT.

The V call is TRBV6-1, the J call TRBJ2-7, with TRBD1 as a possible D gene (5 bases). This CDR3 has 15 residues. In germline, CDR1 is MNHNS, CDR2 SASEGT. V was pared by 1 base and J by 0 bases, with 10 bases between. CDR3 DNA: TGTGCCAGCAGTGAAGTCGACAGCCTCTCCTACGAGCAGTACTTC. The encoded protein is CASSEVDSLSYEQYF.

The rearrangement links TRBV24-1 to TRBJ2-1, with TRBD1 matching 7 bases. The DNA end favors TRBJ2-7, so the J call may be wrong. CDR1 KGHDR and CDR2 SFDVKD come from the germline V gene. The CDR3 length is 15 residues. The CDR3 bases are TGTGCCACCAGTGATTTTGGGGACAGCCTTGGGGAGCAGTACTTC. Translation gives CATSDFGDSLGEQYF.

This clonotype was detected only once. The chain employs TRBV9 and TRBJ2-5, with TRBD2 matching over 7 bases. This CDR3 spans 15 amino acids. Looked up from germline, CDR1 is SGDLS and CDR2 is YYNGEE. The junction had 13 bases not matched to a gene; V was cut back by 0 bases and J by 11 bases. In DNA form, the CDR3 reads TGTGCCAGCAGCGTAGCGGGGGGAATCCGGGATGAGCAGTACTTC. It translates to CASSVAGGIRDEQYF.

The chain joins TRBV6-4 to TRBJ1-5; D is undetermined. This CDR3 is 15 amino acids long. From germline, CDR1 is MRHNA and CDR2 SNTAGT. V lost 3 bases to trimming and J lost 5 bases, with 14 bases between them. This CDR3 reads CASSDRAGEDQPQHF. In DNA form, the CDR3 reads TGTGCCAGCAGTGATCGGGCCGGGGAGGATCAGCCCCAGCATTTT.

This chain connects TRBV12-3 or TRBV12-4 to TRBJ1-2; possibly TRBD1 for D (6 bases). The V gene lost 6 bases and the J gene lost 0 bases, with 17 bases spanning the gap. The CDR3 length is 16 residues. In nucleotides, the CDR3 is TGTGCCAGCAGGGATGACGGACAGCTGTCTAACTATGGCTACACCTTC. Translation: CASRDDGQLSNYGYTF.

This sequence joins TRBV15 and TRBJ1-2; possibly TRBD1 for D (5 bases). CDR3 length: 14 residues. Germline CDR1 and CDR2: LNHNV and YYDKDF (reference sequence). Trimming shortened V by 5 bases and J by 4 bases, and 14 bases separated the two germline ends. CDR3 sequence reads: CATSQNRPSYGYTF. For the CDR3, the DNA is TGTGCCACCAGCCAGAACAGGCCCAGCTATGGCTACACCTTC. Full variable domain (outside the CDR3, taken from reference TRBV15 and TRBJ1-2): DAMVIQNPRYQVTQFGKPVTLSCSQTLNHNVMYWYQQKSSQAPKLLFHYYDKDFNNEADTPDNFQSRRPNTSFCFLDIRSPGLGDTAMYLCATSQNRPSYGYTFGSGTRLTVV.

This sequence joins TRBV6-5 and TRBJ2-3, with 13 bases lining up with TRBD2. The CDR3 is 16 residues long. From germline, CDR1 is MNHEY and CDR2 SVGAGI. The junction had 4 bases not matched to a gene; V was cut back by 6 bases and J by 1 base. This CDR3 reads CASRLAGGPGTDTQYF. As DNA, the CDR3 is TGTGCCAGCAGACTAGCGGGAGGGCCAGGCACAGATACGCAGTATTTT.